This T cell receptor (beta chain) was sequenced for a study of spatial heterogeneity in lung cancer (dated by TCRdb to about 2019). At the level of the whole study: Beta-chain transcripts were consistently detected in greater numbers than alpha-chain transcripts, which likely reflects a higher abundance of beta-chain transcripts. In tumor regions, TCR transcript counts showed a strong correlation with a T cell transcriptional module score derived from matched bulk RNA-seq. In the raw uncorrected reads, each unique combination of TCR and UMI appeared on average more than ten times. TCR alpha and beta repertoires were quantitatively compared across multiple tumor regions, matched nontumor lung and blood in non-small cell lung cancer. Nonsynonymous mutation counts, determined by whole-exome sequencing of tumor tissue, were related to TCR repertoire features. Both alpha and beta chains were TCR-sequenced in fewer than 250 tumor regions, around 64 matched nontumor lung samples and roughly 54 PBMC samples obtained at surgery. Broader findings and caveats from the paper: Confirming at a functional level the hypothesis that regional TCRs recognize regional mutations was considered to require additional single-cell paired TCR alpha and beta sequencing. The tumor nonsynonymous mutation count correlated with the number of expanded alpha and beta TCRs within the tumor. The count of ubiquitous expanded TCRs correlated with the count of ubiquitous nonsynonymous mutations, and the count of regional expanded TCRs correlated with the count of regional nonsynonymous mutations. TCR-seq coverage of tumor T cells was estimated to be only roughly 7.3% for alpha chains and more than 11% for beta chains.

This clonotype was observed at least ten times. Its antigen specificity is not known. Base-call qualities are not available, and no considerably larger clone is one nucleotide away. From the germline V gene, CDR1 is MNHEY and CDR2 is SVGEGT. From cysteine to phenylalanine, the CDR3 is 16 amino acids long. Of the read, only the CDR3 DNA is kept; its 48 bases are in frame from base 1. Unmatched junction bases come to 3, with V trimmed by 2 bases and J by 0 bases. Library method: 5' RACE. The sequencing machine was a NextSeq 500. The TCR library protocol attached a unique molecular identifier to each TCR cDNA molecule to allow correction of PCR and sequencing errors. Turning to the authors' computational methods: TCR identification, UMI-based error correction and CDR3 extraction were performed with Decombinator tools. Expanded TCRs were defined as those above a frequency of 2 per 1,000, corresponding to the top 1% of the tumor frequency distribution. Expanded tumor TCRs were classed as regional if statistically deemed absent (corrected P<0.05) from at least one tumor region, otherwise ubiquitous. Renyi diversity was calculated using the R vegan package after each repertoire was subsampled 100 times to 5,000 TCRs. CDR3 similarity networks were built from amino acid triplet string-kernel similarity, connecting CDR3s with pairwise similarity above 0.82. TCRdb cleaned the public reads at Q25 with fastp, built clones with MiXCR and kept in-frame beta chains. Under each unique CDR3 protein, matching rows form one entry showing the most common genes and DNA. The V and J calls and clone size come from TCRdb's table, not from the authors' own analysis. The sample contains 9,000 to 10,000 distinct CDR3 sequences, roughly 6% of them found a single time. In total, the top ten clones hold around a quarter of the sample.

The sample's time point label, in plain terms: sample taken at primary tumor resection. Donors were some 78 patients with early-stage, untreated non-small cell lung cancer from the lung TRACERx cohort. For TCR sequencing, whole RNA was extracted from tumor and nontumor lung tissue, or from cryopreserved PBMC samples, and no cell sorting was done. A patient was chosen for TCR sequencing only when enough RNA was available from at least two tumor regions. Before being selected, tumor and adjacent nontumor lung specimens were reviewed by a lung pathologist. This sample comprised lung tumor tissue, obtained at surgery. The receptor's source is a female donor with early-stage non-small cell lung cancer. The chain couples TRBV6-2 or TRBV6-3 to TRBJ1-1; the central 10 bases match TRBD1. The CDR3: CASSYRDRGLNTEAFF. The DNA sequence is as follows: TGTGCCAGCAGTTACCGGGACAGGGGATTGAACACTGAAGCTTTCTTT.